These 19 T cell receptor beta chains share one sample of origin, sequenced in a study of control samples from healthy donors and cancer patients. The assay was immunoSEQ multiplex PCR, and TCRdb's table has in-frame clones only and misses some. The sample comprises 190,000 or so clones, over 85% of which are singletons, and around 1.6% rests with the top ten. Sequenced material: blood. These receptors came from a man aged 18 to 30 in good health.

The chain couples TRBV28 to TRBJ2-7, with D maybe TRBD1 (5 bases). The CDR3 is 13 residues long. The ends were cut back, 5 bases at V and 4 bases at J, with 12 bases in the middle. Germline CDR1 is MDHEN and CDR2 is SYDVKM. In DNA, the CDR3 is TGTGCCAGCAGTGAATCTGACAGATACGAGCAGTACTTC. As protein: CASSESDRYEQYF. The variable domain in full, completed from reference TRBV28 and TRBJ2-7, reads DVKVTQSSRYLVKRTGEKVFLECVQDMDHENMFWYRQDPGLGLRLIYFSYDVKMKEKGDIPEGYSVSREKKERFSLILESASTNQTSMYLCASSESDRYEQYFGPGTRLTVT.

The chain couples TRBV18 to TRBJ2-7; no firm D call. The V and J ends lost 3 bases and 4 bases respectively, with 7 bases between them. The V gene's germline CDR1 is KGHSH and CDR2 LQKENI. There are 12 residues in the CDR3. The CDR3 DNA sequence: TGTGCCAGCTCACCGGAAGCTTACGAGCAGTACTTC. Its protein product is CASSPEAYEQYF.

This clone has just one count. The CDR3 DNA follows: TGTGCCAGCAGTTTAAGTTACAGGGTTAGAGGCTACGAGCAGTACTTC. Residues: CASSLSYRVRGYEQYF. This sequence joins TRBV27 and TRBJ2-7, with D perhaps TRBD1 (6 bases). Germline CDR1 MNHEY, CDR2 SMNVEV (reference sequence). The CDR3 totals 16 residues. Trimming pared 2 bases from V and 3 bases from J, leaving 17 bases between.

The chain uses TRBV9 and TRBJ1-2; tentatively, D is TRBD1 (6 bases). The CDR3 has 14 residues. CDR1 and CDR2 (germline): SGDLS, YYNGEE. The V gene lost 0 bases and the J gene lost 4 bases, with 10 bases spanning the gap. The CDR3 DNA follows: TGTGCCAGCAGCGTAGAGGGGGACGGCTATGGCTACACCTTC. Translated: CASSVEGDGYGYTF.

The gene calls are TRBV4-1 and TRBJ2-1; perhaps D is TRBD1 or TRBD2 (5 bases each). Germline V gene data show CDR1 as MGHRA and CDR2 as YSYEKL. Trimming took 1 base from V and 6 from J, leaving 16 bases between them. The CDR3 has 16 residues. The CDR3 here is CASSQGSGQLCNEQFF. CDR3 nucleotides: TGCGCCAGCAGCCAAGGCTCGGGGCAACTTTGCAATGAGCAGTTCTTC.

The rearrangement joins TRBV3-1 (or the pseudogene TRBV3-2) to TRBJ1-2; a weak D match, TRBD1 (5 bases). The germline CDR1 and CDR2 sequences are LGHDT and YNNKEL (reference sequence). Trimming pared 2 bases from V and 6 bases from J, leaving 19 bases between. The CDR3 contains 16 residues. The CDR3 DNA sequence: TGTGCCAGCAGCCAAATTGGGAGGGCAGGGACGGATGGCTACACCTTC. Translation gives CASSQIGRAGTDGYTF.

The V and J genes are TRBV7-3 and TRBJ2-1; D possibly corresponds to TRBD2 (6 bases). The CDR3 extends over 13 amino acids. CDR1 is SGHTA and CDR2 is FQGTGA in the germline V gene. V was shortened by 0 bases and J by 8 bases, with 8 bases between the two germline ends. The CDR3 region has the DNA TGTGCCAGCAGCTTAACTCGCGGGGATGAGCAGTTCTTC. This encodes CASSLTRGDEQFF.

The chain uses TRBV5-5 and TRBJ1-6, with D perhaps matching TRBD1 (5 bases). This CDR3 is 16 amino acids long. Trimming stripped 1 base from V and 6 bases from J, with 14 bases between. CDR1 and CDR2 (germline): SGHKS, YYEKEE (reference sequence). The CDR3 DNA sequence: TGTGCCAGCAGCTTGACCTGGGACGCGGGTAATTCACCCCTCCACTTT. Its translation is CASSLTWDAGNSPLHF.

The J gene is TRBJ2-3, the V gene TRBV7-2; possibly TRBD1 for D (6 bases). The CDR3 contains 16 residues. V lost 5 bases, J lost 3 bases, and 18 bases lay in between. Germline-derived CDR1 and CDR2 are SGHTA and FQGNSA. The CDR3 loop reads CASSTGKKGTTDTQYF. DNA of the CDR3: TGTGCCAGCAGCACGGGTAAAAAAGGGACAACAGATACGCAGTATTTT.

The CDR3 here is CASSPRTATNEKLFF. The CDR3 DNA reads TGTGCCAGCAGCCCCCGGACAGCAACTAATGAAAAACTGTTTTTT. The V gene is TRBV7-8, the J gene TRBJ1-4; D might be TRBD1 (6 bases). Germline loops: CDR1 SGHVS, CDR2 FQNEAQ. The V end lost 5 bases, the J end lost 0 bases, and 10 bases lay between the germline ends. The CDR3 length is 15 residues.

The rearrangement uses TRBV6-5 and TRBJ2-5, with 7 bases fitting TRBD2. Trimming cost V 6 bases and J 4 bases; bases outside gene matches: 5. From germline, CDR1 is MNHEY and CDR2 SVGAGI. The CDR3 covers 13 residues. The CDR3 sequence is CASRGLVGETQYF. The CDR3 DNA follows: TGTGCCAGCAGAGGACTAGTGGGAGAGACCCAGTACTTC.

The V and J genes are TRBV4-1 and TRBJ1-6, with 8 bases matching TRBD1. J lost 7 bases, V lost 3 bases, and 8 bases had no gene match. Germline CDR1 and CDR2: MGHRA and YSYEKL. The CDR3 spans 16 residues. The CDR3 bases are TGCGCCAGCAGCCAGGGACAGGACCGGCCCAATTCACCCCTCCACTTT. Amino acid sequence: CASSQGQDRPNSPLHF.

This chain connects TRBV24-1 to TRBJ2-2; a possible D gene is TRBD1 (7 bases). The CDR3 runs 15 residues. Deletions cut 6 bases from V and 4 bases from J, with 14 bases between. The germline V gene has CDR1 KGHDR and CDR2 SFDVKD. CDR3 amino acids: CATSMEGAGTGELFF. In DNA, the CDR3 is TGTGCCACCAGTATGGAGGGGGCTGGCACCGGGGAGCTGTTTTTT.

The CDR3 coding sequence is TGTGCCACCAGTGACCGGACAGGGTTAACAAGAAATGAGCAGTTCTTC. Translated, it gives CATSDRTGLTRNEQFF. V is TRBV24-1 and J is TRBJ2-1, with 8 bases identical to TRBD1. CDR3 length: 16 amino acids. Trimming cost V 4 bases and J 7 bases; bases outside gene matches: 11. CDR1 and CDR2 (germline): KGHDR, SFDVKD.

The chain uses TRBV19 and TRBJ1-4; 10 positions agree with TRBD1. The J segment lost 8 bases and the V segment lost 3 bases, leaving 6 bases of the junction unmatched. The length of the CDR3 is 15 residues. The germline CDR1 and CDR2 sequences are LNHDA and SQIVND (reference sequence). CDR3 coding DNA: TGTGCCAGTAGTATCCGGGACAGGGGACGGGAAAAACTGTTTTTT. Protein product: CASSIRDRGREKLFF.

The CDR3 loop reads CASSQELAGGRNEQFF. The CDR3 DNA is TGTGCCAGCAGCCAAGAATTAGCGGGGGGGCGTAATGAGCAGTTCTTC. The chain joins TRBV3-1 (or the pseudogene TRBV3-2) to TRBJ2-1; TRBD2 agrees at 11 bases. V dropped 0 bases and J dropped 7; count of bases not matched to a gene: 5. This CDR3 is 16 amino acids long. The V gene's germline CDR1 is LGHDT and CDR2 YNNKEL (reference sequence).

The gene calls are TRBV11-2 and TRBJ2-3, with D perhaps matching TRBD1 (6 bases). The CDR3 sequence is 15 residues long. With 2 bases removed from V and 3 bases from J, the gap between germline ends came to 12 bases. Germline V CDR1 and CDR2: SGHAT, FQNNGV. The CDR3 DNA reads TGTGCCAGCAGCTTAACAGGGAGCTATACAGATACGCAGTATTTT. It specifies CASSLTGSYTDTQYF. Full variable domain (missing parts from reference TRBV11-2 and TRBJ2-3): EAGVAQSPRYKIIEKRQSVAFWCNPISGHATLYWYQQILGQGPKLLIQFQNNGVVDDSQLPKDRFSAERLKGVDSTLKIQPAKLEDSAVYLCASSLTGSYTDTQYFGPGTRLTVL.

The chain recombines TRBV5-4 with TRBJ2-7; D call uncertain. Germline values: CDR1 SGHNT, CDR2 YYREEE (reference sequence). Trimming shortened V by 1 base and J by 5 bases, and 13 bases separated the two germline ends. The CDR3 totals 14 residues. The CDR3 DNA sequence: TGTGCCAGCAGCTTGAGATGGGGTAATCACGAGCAGTACTTC. This translates into CASSLRWGNHEQYF.

The chain combines TRBV2 with TRBJ1-5; D perhaps matches TRBD1 (6 bases). Germline lookup yields CDR1 SNHLY and CDR2 FYNNEI. Trimming removed 5 bases from V and 7 bases from J, with 18 bases in between. This CDR3 has 15 amino acids. The CDR3 loop is CASSLEAGARQPQHF. As DNA, the CDR3 is TGTGCCAGCAGTCTCGAAGCAGGGGCCCGGCAGCCCCAGCATTTT. Complete variable domain (other parts from reference TRBV2 and TRBJ1-5): EPEVTQTPSHQVTQMGQEVILRCVPISNHLYFYWYRQILGQKVEFLVSFYNNEISEKSEIFDDQFSVERPDGSNFTLKIRSTKLEDSAMYFCASSLEAGARQPQHFGDGTRLSIL.